The rows below give T cell receptor beta chains drawn from one sample of a study of shared clonotypes between healthy human individuals. Here immunoSEQ multiplex PCR was the method, and the copy in TCRdb shows in-frame clones only, minus some. The sample includes over a million clones, about 84% of them seen just once. The sequenced sample was memory CD4+ T cells from PBMCs. The receptors come from a man in his late teens or twenties in good health. Some clones in this sample may be carry-over from other donors' samples. Each CDR3 is given with its conserved first and last residue. A D gene is named only where the DNA matches it firmly. Part of the rows lack a size; the others show once, few, many or a class for expanded clones.

j_call clone_size v_call d_call cdr3_nt cdr3_aa
TRBJ2-3 - TRBV5-6 TRBD2 TGTGCCAGCATCGAGCTAGCGGGGCTCACAGATACGCAGTATTTT CASIELAGLTDTQYF
TRBJ2-2 - TRBV7-3 - TGTGCCAGCAGCTCCCTACCCTTCGGGGAGCTGTTTTTT CASSSLPFGELFF
TRBJ1-5 - TRBV18 TRBD1 TGTGCCAGCTCAATTCTACAGGGGGGCAATCAGCCCCAGCATTTT CASSILQGGNQPQHF
TRBJ2-3 once TRBV27 - TGTGCCAGCAGACGGGGCTTACCGACAGATACGCAGTATTTT CASRRGLPTDTQYF
TRBJ2-1 - TRBV5-1 - TGCGCCAGCAGCTCCGGACTTGCTGGCAATGAGCAGTTCTTC CASSSGLAGNEQFF
TRBJ1-2 - TRBV7-6 TRBD1 TGTGCCAGCAGCTTAGCGACAGGGGTAGGCTACACCTTC CASSLATGVGYTF
TRBJ2-2 once TRBV9 - TGTGCCAGCAGCGTAGTAAGCCAGGGCGCCGGGGAGCTGTTTTTT CASSVVSQGAGELFF
TRBJ2-2 few TRBV5-4 - TGTGCCAGCAGCTTGGACGGGGGCCGGAACACCGGGGAGCTGTTTTTT CASSLDGGRNTGELFF
TRBJ2-3 - TRBV5-1 - TGCGCCAGCAGCCCCGGACAGGGAGGGACAGATACGCAGTATTTT CASSPGQGGTDTQYF
TRBJ1-1 - TRBV6-5 - TGTGCCAGCAGTTACGCCCGGGTTGATGAAGCTTTCTTT CASSYARVDEAFF
TRBJ1-1 - TRBV5-4 - TGTGCCAGCAGCCCTAGGCGCGCTATGAACACTGAAGCTTTCTTT CASSPRRAMNTEAFF
TRBJ2-5 - TRBV30 - TGTGCCTGGAGCGGAGGGGGCCAAGAGACCCAGTACTTC CAWSGGGQETQYF
TRBJ1-2 - TRBV28 - TGTGCCAGCAGTTCAGACCCCGAGGGCTATGGCTACACCTTC CASSSDPEGYGYTF
TRBJ2-7 - TRBV6-5 - TGTGCCAGCAGCCTACAGGGCTACGAGCAGTACTTC CASSLQGYEQYF
TRBJ2-7 - TRBV7-2 TRBD1 TGTGCCAGCAGTCACGACAGGGGGCTCTACGAGCAGTACTTC CASSHDRGLYEQYF
TRBJ2-5 - TRBV9 TRBD1 TGTGCCAGAGGGAACCAGGACAGGGGGCGAAGTGAGACCCAGTACTTC CARGNQDRGRSETQYF